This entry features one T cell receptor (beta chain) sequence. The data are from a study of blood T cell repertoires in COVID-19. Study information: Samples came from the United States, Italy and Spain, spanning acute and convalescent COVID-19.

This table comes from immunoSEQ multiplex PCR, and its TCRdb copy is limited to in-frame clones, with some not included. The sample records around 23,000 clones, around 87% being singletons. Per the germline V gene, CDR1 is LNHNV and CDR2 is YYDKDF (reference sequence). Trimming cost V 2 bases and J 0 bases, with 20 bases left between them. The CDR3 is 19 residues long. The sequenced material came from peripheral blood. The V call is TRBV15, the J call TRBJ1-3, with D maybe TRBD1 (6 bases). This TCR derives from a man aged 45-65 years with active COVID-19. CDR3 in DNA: TGTGCCACCAGCAGAACTGGGACACCCCGATTACCCTCTGGAAACACCATATATTTT. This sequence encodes CATSRTGTPRLPSGNTIYF.